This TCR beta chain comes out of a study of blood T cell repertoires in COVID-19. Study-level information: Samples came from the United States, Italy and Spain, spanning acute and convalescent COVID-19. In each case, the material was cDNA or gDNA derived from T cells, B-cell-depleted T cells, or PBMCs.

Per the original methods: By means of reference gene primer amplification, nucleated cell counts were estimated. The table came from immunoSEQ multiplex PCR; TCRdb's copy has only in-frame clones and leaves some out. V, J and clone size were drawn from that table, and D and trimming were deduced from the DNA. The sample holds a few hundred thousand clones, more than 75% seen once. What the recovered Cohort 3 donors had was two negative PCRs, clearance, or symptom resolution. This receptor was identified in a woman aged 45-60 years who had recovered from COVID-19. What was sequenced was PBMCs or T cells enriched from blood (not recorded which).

This CDR3 is CASSLQVNQPQHF. Here the CDR3 DNA reads TGTGCCAGTAGCTTGCAGGTCAATCAGCCCCAGCATTTT. The rearrangement joins TRBV19 to TRBJ1-5; D not resolved. The V gene's germline CDR1 is LNHDA and CDR2 SQIVND (reference sequence). V was clipped by 6 bases and J by 3 bases, with 9 bases between them. This CDR3 has 13 residues.